The 21 T cell receptor beta chains in this list originate from one sample, sequenced in a study of CD8 T cells in Susac syndrome. An input of about 0.5 to 1 ug of RNA was subjected to reverse transcription using random hexamers. MiXCR, run by TCRdb on the immunoSEQ multiplex PCR reads, gives a single entry per CDR3 protein. Counted here are about 400,000 distinct CDR3 sequences, around 85% occurring once; the ten biggest clones make up 0.12%. Material: CD8+ T cells from PBMCs. The origin of the receptors is a human donor with multiple sclerosis.

The rearrangement uses TRBV5-4 and TRBJ1-1; 8 bases are a match to TRBD1. Germline CDR1 and CDR2: SGHNT and YYREEE (reference sequence). This CDR3 is 15 amino acids long. The V segment lost 4 bases and the J segment 2 bases; nucleotides outside the gene matches: 7. The CDR3 DNA follows: TGTGCCAGCAGCAATCCGGGACAGGCAAACACTGAAGCTTTCTTT. It is translated as CASSNPGQANTEAFF.

The chain carries TRBV12-3 or TRBV12-4 and TRBJ2-7; 8 nucleotides match TRBD1. The CDR3 covers 14 residues. J was trimmed by 2 bases and V by 6 bases; bases with no gene match: 6. CDR3 sequence (DNA): TGTGCCAGCAGGGGGACAGGTAAAGCCTACGAGCAGTACTTC. Translating gives CASRGTGKAYEQYF.

CDR3 nucleotides: TGCGCCAGCAGCTCCCGAGGGACTAGCGGCACAGATACGCAGTATTTT. This codes for CASSSRGTSGTDTQYF. The chain uses TRBV5-1 and TRBJ2-3; TRBD2 matches at 10 bases. The CDR3 loop spans 16 amino acids. V shed 3 bases and J 1 base; nucleotides not matched to a gene: 5. The V gene's germline CDR1 is SGHRS and CDR2 YFSETQ.

The chain uses TRBV6-5 and TRBJ2-3; 9 nucleotides agree with TRBD2. The CDR3 loop spans 17 amino acids. The ends lost 0 bases at V and 7 bases at J; junction bases unmatched: 11. Germline V gives CDR1 MNHEY, CDR2 SVGAGI. CDR3 in DNA: TGTGCCAGCAGTTACTCGATTGCGGGGGGGCCTATTCATACGCAGTATTTT. It specifies CASSYSIAGGPIHTQYF.

The chain uses TRBV7-9 and TRBJ2-1; D possibly corresponds to TRBD2 (6 bases). Trimming left V 4 bases short and J 4 bases short, with 14 bases between. This CDR3 contains 15 residues. Germline values: CDR1 SEHNR, CDR2 FQNEAQ (reference sequence). CDR3 region: CASSSTSGHYNEQFF. Here the CDR3 DNA reads TGTGCCAGCAGCTCCACCAGCGGGCATTACAATGAGCAGTTCTTC.

The DNA of the CDR3 is TGTGCCAGTACTACTACTTACTCTGGGGCCAACGTCCTGACTTTC. This gives the protein CASTTTYSGANVLTF. The chain employs TRBV19 and TRBJ2-6; D gene ambiguous. The CDR3 consists of 15 residues. Germline V gene sequence: CDR1 LNHDA, CDR2 SQIVND (reference sequence). The V end lost 7 bases, the J end lost 0 bases, and 10 bases lay between the germline ends.

The chain joins TRBV5-1 to TRBJ2-3; D is unclear. The V gene lost 3 bases and the J gene lost 2 bases, with 13 bases spanning the gap. This CDR3 comprises 15 residues. Germline values: CDR1 SGHRS, CDR2 YFSETQ. This CDR3 is CASSWVLGTTDTQYF. DNA for the CDR3: TGCGCCAGCAGCTGGGTCCTGGGCACCACAGATACGCAGTATTTT.

CDR3 amino acids: CATPGPGADTQYF. CDR3 in DNA: TGTGCCACTCCGGGCCCCGGGGCTGATACGCAGTATTTT. The chain has TRBV15 and TRBJ2-3; D is possibly TRBD1 or TRBD2 (5 bases each). CDR1 is LNHNV, CDR2 YYDKDF, per germline (reference sequence). Trimming removed 9 bases at V and 6 bases at J, with 16 bases between. The CDR3 contains 13 residues.

This rearrangement joins TRBV27 to TRBJ1-1, with 8 bases that match TRBD1. This CDR3 region has 14 residues. Germline CDR1 is MNHEY and CDR2 is SMNVEV (reference sequence). The ends lost 6 bases at V and 4 bases at J; junction bases unmatched: 7. This CDR3 reads CASSPGGMGTEAFF. CDR3 DNA: TGTGCCAGCAGCCCAGGGGGCATGGGCACTGAAGCTTTCTTT.

The rearrangement links TRBV5-1 to TRBJ1-2, with TRBD1 as a possible D gene (5 bases). Germline CDR1 and CDR2: SGHRS and YFSETQ. There are 16 residues in the CDR3. V lost 4 bases and J lost 4, with 20 bases in between. The CDR3 DNA is TGCGCCAGCAGCCTTAGAGGGGAAGTTGCACCCTATGGCTACACCTTC. This codes for CASSLRGEVAPYGYTF.

This clonotype was seen a few times. This chain uses TRBV27 with TRBJ1-1; TRBD1 might be the D (5 bases). Germline CDR1 MNHEY, CDR2 SMNVEV (reference sequence). This CDR3 is 14 amino acids long. V was pared by 5 bases and J by 4 bases, with 14 bases between. This chain's CDR3 is CASSVNPRVTEAFF. As DNA, the CDR3 is TGTGCCAGCAGTGTCAATCCCAGGGTCACTGAAGCTTTCTTT.

The chain combines TRBV27 with TRBJ2-7; 7 nucleotides align to TRBD1. Trimming at V came to 8 bases and at J to 0 bases, leaving 7 bases not matched to a gene. The CDR3 spans 14 residues. Germline V lookup: CDR1 MNHEY, CDR2 SMNVEV (reference sequence). The CDR3 region is CASLKTGYSYEQYF. The CDR3 DNA is TGTGCCAGCTTAAAGACAGGGTACTCCTACGAGCAGTACTTC.

V is TRBV5-4 and J is TRBJ1-1; D unresolved. The CDR3 sequence is 13 residues long. Trimming removed 4 bases at V and 10 bases at J, with 17 bases between. The germline V gene has CDR1 SGHNT and CDR2 YYREEE (reference sequence). The CDR3 region is CASSPAPPVGAFF. In DNA form, the CDR3 reads TGTGCCAGCAGCCCTGCTCCCCCGGTCGGAGCTTTCTTT.

The rearrangement joins TRBV20-1 to TRBJ2-1; 14 bases are a match to TRBD2. Germline values: CDR1 DFQATT, CDR2 SNEGSKA (reference sequence). The trim removed 6 bases at V and 9 bases at J, leaving 13 bases unmatched. CDR3 length: 16 residues. The CDR3 loop is CSAYTGLAGVPGEQFF. DNA of the CDR3: TGCAGTGCCTATACGGGACTAGCGGGAGTACCGGGTGAGCAGTTCTTC.

A word on this clonotype: At one end the junction does not follow the germline gene, possibly because of a read error. This chain uses TRBV27 with TRBJ2-1; 8 bases align to TRBD2. This CDR3 spans 15 amino acids. Germline-derived CDR1 and CDR2 are MNHEY and SMNVEV (reference sequence). The CDR3 here is CASSLASGQINEQLF. The CDR3 DNA reads as TGTGCCAGCAGTTTAGCTAGCGGGCAAATCAATGAGCAGCTCTTC.

The rearrangement links TRBV6-6 to TRBJ2-7; D perhaps matches TRBD2 (6 bases). The CDR3 has 15 amino acids. Germline V lookup: CDR1 MNHNY, CDR2 SVGAGI (reference sequence). The V gene lost 6 bases and the J gene lost 3 bases, with 18 bases spanning the gap. The CDR3 sequence is CASRTGPPEGYEQYF. In DNA form, the CDR3 reads TGTGCCAGCAGAACCGGGCCCCCGGAGGGCTACGAGCAGTACTTC.

This clonotype has just a few counts. The chain recombines TRBV6-1 with TRBJ2-4; D remains unclear. Germline CDR1 and CDR2: MNHNS and SASEGT. The CDR3 runs to 11 residues. V shed 3 bases and J shed 8 bases, with 5 bases lying between them. Written as DNA, the CDR3 is TGTGCCAGCAGTGATCTTCACATTCAGTACTTC. This codes for CASSDLHIQYF.

This rearrangement joins TRBV4-1 to TRBJ2-1, with 10 bases that match TRBD2. The CDR3 contains 18 residues. In germline, CDR1 is MGHRA, CDR2 YSYEKL. The junction had 14 bases not matched to a gene; V was cut back by 5 bases and J by 4 bases. As DNA, the CDR3 is TGCGCCAGCAGCGACCTGGGGAGCGGGAGGGGACTATACAATGAGCAGTTCTTC. Translation gives CASSDLGSGRGLYNEQFF.

The gene calls are TRBV7-3 and TRBJ2-2, with 7 bases lining up with TRBD1. The junction had 8 bases not matched to a gene; V was cut back by 6 bases and J by 1 base. Per germline, CDR1 SGHTA and CDR2 FQGTGA. The CDR3 sequence is 16 residues long. The chain's CDR3 is CASSPARQGNTGELFF. As DNA, the CDR3 is TGTGCCAGCAGTCCCGCTAGACAGGGGAACACCGGGGAGCTGTTTTTT.

This chain connects TRBV2 to TRBJ2-2; D remains ambiguous. The ends were cut back, 5 bases at V and 9 bases at J, with 10 bases in the middle. CDR3 size: 12 residues. Germline lookup yields CDR1 SNHLY and CDR2 FYNNEI. Written as DNA, the CDR3 is TGTGCCAGCAGTACGGTTGACTGGGAGCTGTTTTTT. Translating it yields CASSTVDWELFF.

The chain has TRBV6-5 and TRBJ2-7; D assignment may be TRBD1 or TRBD2 (5 bases each). The CDR3 spans 14 residues. Trimming took 2 bases from V and 4 from J, leaving 12 bases between them. CDR1 and CDR2 from the germline V gene are MNHEY and SVGAGI. The CDR3 protein is CASSYGQGDYEQYF. CDR3 nucleotide sequence: TGTGCCAGCAGTTACGGGCAGGGAGATTACGAGCAGTACTTC.